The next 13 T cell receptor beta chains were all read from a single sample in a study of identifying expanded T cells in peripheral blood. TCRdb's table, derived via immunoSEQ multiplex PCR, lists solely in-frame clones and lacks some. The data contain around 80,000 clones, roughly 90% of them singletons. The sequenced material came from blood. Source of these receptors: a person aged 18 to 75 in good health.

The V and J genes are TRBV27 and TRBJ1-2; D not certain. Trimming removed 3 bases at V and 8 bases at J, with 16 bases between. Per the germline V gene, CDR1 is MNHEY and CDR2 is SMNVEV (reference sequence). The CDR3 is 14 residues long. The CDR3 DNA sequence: TGTGCCAGCAGTTTCTCCACATCCGACACGGGCTACACCTTC. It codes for CASSFSTSDTGYTF.

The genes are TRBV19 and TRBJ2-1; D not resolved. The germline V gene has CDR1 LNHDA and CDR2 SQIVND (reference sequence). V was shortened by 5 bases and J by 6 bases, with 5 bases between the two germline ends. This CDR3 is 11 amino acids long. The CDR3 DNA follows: TGTGCCAGTAGTCGCGTCAATGAGCAGTTCTTC. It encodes CASSRVNEQFF.

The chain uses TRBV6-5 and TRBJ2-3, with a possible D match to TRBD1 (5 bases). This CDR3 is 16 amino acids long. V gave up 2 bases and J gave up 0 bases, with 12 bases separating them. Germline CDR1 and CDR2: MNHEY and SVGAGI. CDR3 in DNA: TGTGCCAGCAGTTACACAGGCGCCTGGAGCACAGATACGCAGTATTTT. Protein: CASSYTGAWSTDTQYF.

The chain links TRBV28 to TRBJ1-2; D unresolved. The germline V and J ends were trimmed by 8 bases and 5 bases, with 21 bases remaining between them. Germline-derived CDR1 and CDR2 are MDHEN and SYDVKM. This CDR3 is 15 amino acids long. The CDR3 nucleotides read TGTGCCAGCTACTCGAGGACGGAATTTATGTATGGCTACACCTTC. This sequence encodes CASYSRTEFMYGYTF.

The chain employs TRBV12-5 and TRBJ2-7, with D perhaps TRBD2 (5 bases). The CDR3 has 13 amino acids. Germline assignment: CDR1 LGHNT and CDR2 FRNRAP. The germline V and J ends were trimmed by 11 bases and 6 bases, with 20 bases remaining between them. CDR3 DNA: TGTGCTTCAGTTGAGGGCCGCCTAGGCGAGCAGTACTTC. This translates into CASVEGRLGEQYF.

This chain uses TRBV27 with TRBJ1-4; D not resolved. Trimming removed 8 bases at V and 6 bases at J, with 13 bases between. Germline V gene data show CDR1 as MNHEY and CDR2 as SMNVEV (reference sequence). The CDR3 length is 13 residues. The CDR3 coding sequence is TGTGCCAGCGCGGTCCGACGCGATGAAAAACTGTTTTTT. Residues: CASAVRRDEKLFF.

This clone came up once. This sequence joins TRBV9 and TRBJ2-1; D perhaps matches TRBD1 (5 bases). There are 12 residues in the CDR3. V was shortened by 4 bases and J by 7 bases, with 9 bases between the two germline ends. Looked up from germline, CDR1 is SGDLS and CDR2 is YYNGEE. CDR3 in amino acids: CASSKAGNEQFF. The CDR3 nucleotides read TGTGCCAGCAGCAAGGCAGGGAATGAGCAGTTCTTC.

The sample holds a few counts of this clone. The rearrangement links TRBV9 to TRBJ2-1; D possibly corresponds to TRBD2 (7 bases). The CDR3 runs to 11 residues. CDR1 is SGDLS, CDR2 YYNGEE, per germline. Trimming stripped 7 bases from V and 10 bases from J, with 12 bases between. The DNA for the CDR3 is TGTGCCAGCGGGGGGGCCACAGAGCAGTTCTTC. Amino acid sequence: CASGGATEQFF.

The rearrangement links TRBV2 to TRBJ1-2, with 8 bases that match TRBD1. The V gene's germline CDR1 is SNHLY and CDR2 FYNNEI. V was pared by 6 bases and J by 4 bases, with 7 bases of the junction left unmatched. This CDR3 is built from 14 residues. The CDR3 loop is CASSTGQGVYGYTF. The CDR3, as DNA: TGTGCCAGCAGCACAGGACAGGGCGTCTATGGCTACACCTTC.

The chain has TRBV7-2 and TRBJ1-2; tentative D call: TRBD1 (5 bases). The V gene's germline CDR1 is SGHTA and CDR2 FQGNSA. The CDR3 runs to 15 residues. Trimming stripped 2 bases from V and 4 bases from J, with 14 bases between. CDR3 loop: CASSLKVGPGYGYTF. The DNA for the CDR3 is TGTGCCAGCAGCTTAAAGGTGGGGCCCGGCTATGGCTACACCTTC.

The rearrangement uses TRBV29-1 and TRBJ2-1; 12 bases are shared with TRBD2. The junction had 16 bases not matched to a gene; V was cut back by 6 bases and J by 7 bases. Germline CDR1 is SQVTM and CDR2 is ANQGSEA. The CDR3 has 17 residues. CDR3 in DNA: TGCAGCGTCCGACTAGCGGGGGCCCAAAAGGGGTGGAATGAGCAGTTCTTC. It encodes CSVRLAGAQKGWNEQFF.

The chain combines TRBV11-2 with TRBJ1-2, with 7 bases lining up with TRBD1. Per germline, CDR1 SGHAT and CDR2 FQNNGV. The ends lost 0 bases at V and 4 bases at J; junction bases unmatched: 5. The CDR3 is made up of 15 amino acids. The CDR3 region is CASSLEGQKIYGYTF. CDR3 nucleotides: TGTGCCAGCAGCTTAGAGGGACAGAAGATCTATGGCTACACCTTC.

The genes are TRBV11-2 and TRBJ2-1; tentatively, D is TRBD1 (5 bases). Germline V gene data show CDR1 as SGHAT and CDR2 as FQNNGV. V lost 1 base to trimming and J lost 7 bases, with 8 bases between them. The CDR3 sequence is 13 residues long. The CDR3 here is CASSLGGLNEQFF. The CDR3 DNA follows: TGTGCCAGCAGCTTAGGGGGCTTAAATGAGCAGTTCTTC.